A single sample is the source of the 20 T cell receptor beta chains below, sequenced in a study of blood T cell repertoires in COVID-19. Only in-frame clones appear in the TCRdb table, and some are missing; sequencing was by immunoSEQ multiplex PCR. Among under 200,000 clones listed, approximately 85% were seen once. Material for sequencing was peripheral blood. These receptor sequences come from a middle-aged man with acute or convalescent COVID-19.

The sample holds one count of this clone. The V call is TRBV5-1, the J call TRBJ1-2; 10 nucleotides line up with TRBD1. The CDR3 has 15 amino acids. The junction had 4 bases not matched to a gene; V was cut back by 1 base and J by 4 bases. From germline, CDR1 is SGHRS and CDR2 YFSETQ. The CDR3: CASSLSGTGAYGYTF. The DNA of the CDR3 is TGCGCCAGCAGCTTGTCCGGGACAGGGGCCTATGGCTACACCTTC.

The chain links TRBV7-9 to TRBJ2-5; 9 nucleotides line up with TRBD2. CDR1 SEHNR and CDR2 FQNEAQ come from the germline V gene (reference sequence). After removal of 8 bases from V and 2 bases from J, the junction contained 6 bases not matched to a gene. The CDR3 length is 14 residues. The CDR3 DNA sequence: TGTGCCAGCGGTGGGCTAGCGGGGCAAGAGACCCAGTACTTC. Translating it yields CASGGLAGQETQYF. Full variable domain (remainder filled in from reference TRBV7-9 and TRBJ2-5): DTGVSQNPRHKITKRGQNVTFRCDPISEHNRLYWYRQTLGQGPEFLTYFQNEAQLEKSRLLSDRFSAERPKGSFSTLEIQRTEQGDSAMYLCASGGLAGQETQYFGPGTRLLVL.

The rearrangement uses TRBV28 and TRBJ1-1, with D unresolved. V was pared by 6 bases and J by 1 base, with 12 bases between. Germline assignment: CDR1 MDHEN and CDR2 SYDVKM. The CDR3 has 14 amino acids. The DNA of the CDR3 is TGTGCCAGCAGACTTCAGGCTAAGAACACTGAAGCTTTCTTT. It codes for CASRLQAKNTEAFF.

This sequence joins TRBV6-5 and TRBJ2-1; TRBD2 matches at 7 bases. With 7 bases clipped from V and 3 bases from J, the junction kept 9 bases outside the gene matches. From germline, CDR1 is MNHEY and CDR2 SVGAGI. This CDR3 is built from 15 residues. The CDR3 DNA reads as TGTGCCAGCAAGTTCTTGGGGAGGGACTACAATGAGCAGTTCTTC. Protein product: CASKFLGRDYNEQFF.

The chain carries TRBV5-8 and TRBJ2-7, with TRBD1 matching over 10 bases. Trimming cost V 10 bases and J 2 bases; bases outside gene matches: 3. This CDR3 comprises 12 residues. Germline V gene data show CDR1 as SGHTS and CDR2 as YDEGEE. The CDR3 DNA reads TGTGCCGGGACAGGGGAGACCTACGAGCAGTACTTC. It translates to CAGTGETYEQYF.

This chain links TRBV13 with TRBJ1-6; D gene uncertain. There are 12 residues in the CDR3. V lost 7 bases and J lost 8, with 9 bases in between. Germline V gene lookup returns CDR1 PRHDT and CDR2 FYEKMQ (reference sequence). CDR3 bases: TGTGCCAGCACCGTCGGGGATTCACCCCTCCACTTT. Translation gives CASTVGDSPLHF.

The genes are TRBV27 and TRBJ1-2; D is perhaps TRBD1 (5 bases). The CDR3 sequence is 14 residues long. In germline, CDR1 is MNHEY, CDR2 SMNVEV (reference sequence). With 6 bases removed from V and 4 bases from J, the gap between germline ends came to 15 bases. The CDR3 coding sequence is TGTGCCAGCAGCGATCATTGGGGGGGCTATGGCTACACCTTC. Protein sequence: CASSDHWGGYGYTF.

This chain connects TRBV12-3 or TRBV12-4 to TRBJ1-2; 7 bases match TRBD1. Trimming removed 6 bases from V and 8 bases from J; junction bases left unmatched: 9. This CDR3 is built from 13 residues. As DNA, the CDR3 is TGTGCCAGCAGGCGCAACAGGGGTGAGGGCTACACCTTC. It is translated as CASRRNRGEGYTF.

Only a few counts were recorded for this clone. The gene calls are TRBV28 and TRBJ1-2, with D perhaps matching TRBD1 (6 bases). The germline V and J ends were trimmed by 7 bases and 5 bases, with 20 bases remaining between them. Germline V lookup: CDR1 MDHEN, CDR2 SYDVKM. The CDR3 is 15 residues long. CDR3 nucleotides: TGTGCCAGCACCGTAAGCGACGCAGGGGTATATGGCTACACCTTC. Protein product: CASTVSDAGVYGYTF.

This clone was counted once. V usage is TRBV7-8 and J usage is TRBJ2-2; 9 nucleotides match TRBD2. Germline lookup yields CDR1 SGHVS and CDR2 FQNEAQ. J was trimmed by 1 base and V by 6 bases; bases with no gene match: 3. This CDR3 is built from 15 residues. In nucleotides, the CDR3 is TGTGCCAGCAGGAATAGCGGGGGGAACACCGGGGAGCTGTTTTTT. This codes for CASRNSGGNTGELFF.

The chain employs TRBV7-3 and TRBJ2-2, with D possibly matching TRBD2 (7 bases). The CDR3 runs 14 residues. CDR1 and CDR2 (germline): SGHTA, FQGTGA. Trimming shortened V by 5 bases and J by 5 bases, and 12 bases separated the two germline ends. The CDR3 spells CASSDKGGTGELFF. The CDR3 DNA is TGTGCCAGCAGCGACAAGGGGGGGACCGGGGAGCTGTTTTTT.

The chain couples TRBV28 to TRBJ2-2, with D unresolved. This CDR3 is built from 12 residues. V lost 11 bases to trimming and J lost 7 bases, with 14 bases between them. Germline CDR1 and CDR2: MDHEN and SYDVKM. The CDR3 sequence is CAAAFSLGELFF. Written as DNA, the CDR3 is TGTGCCGCGGCATTCAGCCTCGGGGAGCTGTTTTTT.

V usage is TRBV5-5 and J usage is TRBJ2-7, with a possible D match to TRBD1 (5 bases). In germline, CDR1 is SGHKS, CDR2 YYEKEE (reference sequence). V lost 4 bases and J 3 bases, leaving 11 bases between the germline ends. The CDR3 has 13 amino acids. The CDR3 is CASSLTRVYEQYF. The DNA of the CDR3 is TGTGCCAGCAGCCTCACCAGGGTCTACGAGCAGTACTTC.

This clone was recorded a few times. This chain uses TRBV7-2 with TRBJ1-3; 11 bases align to TRBD1. CDR3 size: 17 residues. CDR1 SGHTA and CDR2 FQGNSA come from the germline V gene. Trimming at V came to 1 base and at J to 0 bases, leaving 2 bases not matched to a gene. The CDR3 nucleotides read TGTGCCAGCAGCTTAGGGGGACAGGGGGTCTCTGGAAACACCATATATTTT. It translates to CASSLGGQGVSGNTIYF.

The chain has TRBV29-1 and TRBJ1-2, with TRBD1 identical over 7 bases. The CDR3 extends over 13 amino acids. The germline CDR1 and CDR2 sequences are SQVTM and ANQGSEA. V lost 6 bases and J lost 12; bases outside the gene matches: 16. CDR3 DNA sequence: TGCAGCGTGGCCGTGGTTAGGACAGGCTATCACACCTTC. This codes for CSVAVVRTGYHTF. Drawing the rest from reference TRBV29-1 and TRBJ1-2, the complete variable domain is SAVISQKPSRDICQRGTSLTIQCQVDSQVTMMFWYRQQPGQSLTLIATANQGSEATYESGFVIDKFPISRPNLTFSTLTVSNMSPEDSSIYLCSVAVVRTGYHTFGSGTRLTVV.

This clone was counted only a few times. The chain joins TRBV7-2 to TRBJ1-5; D is perhaps TRBD1 (6 bases). This CDR3 has 13 amino acids. CDR1 and CDR2 (germline): SGHTA, FQGNSA. Trimming took off 4 bases at V and 6 bases at J, with 10 bases between the two ends. The DNA of the CDR3 is TGTGCCAGCAGCTACACACAGGGTCAGCCCCAGCATTTT. It encodes CASSYTQGQPQHF.

The chain couples TRBV5-1 to TRBJ2-3, with D possibly matching TRBD1 (5 bases). CDR3 length: 15 residues. The germline V and J ends were trimmed by 3 bases and 3 bases, with 14 bases remaining between them. In germline, CDR1 is SGHRS, CDR2 YFSETQ. CDR3 in amino acids: CASSSQGKETDTQYF. The CDR3 region has the DNA TGCGCCAGCAGCTCTCAGGGAAAAGAAACAGATACGCAGTATTTT.

The rearrangement uses TRBV4-2 and TRBJ1-1, with D unclear. Trimming took off 3 bases at V and 0 bases at J, with 8 bases between the two ends. Germline V gene lookup returns CDR1 LGHNA and CDR2 YNFKEQ. The CDR3 loop spans 14 amino acids. CDR3 coding DNA: TGTGCCAGCAGCCAGGTAGCCCTGAACACTGAAGCTTTCTTT. Its protein is CASSQVALNTEAFF.

The V call is TRBV5-6, the J call TRBJ1-1; 9 bases match TRBD1. The V segment lost 4 bases and the J segment 4 bases; nucleotides outside the gene matches: 8. Germline values: CDR1 SGHDT, CDR2 YYEEEE. This CDR3 contains 15 residues. CDR3 nucleotide sequence: TGTGCCAGCAGCGGGGGGACAGGGCGGGTCACTGAAGCTTTCTTT. This codes for CASSGGTGRVTEAFF. Looking up the rest from reference TRBV5-6 and TRBJ1-1 gives the full variable domain: DAGVTQSPTHLIKTRGQQVTLRCSPKSGHDTVSWYQQALGQGPQFIFQYYEEEERQRGNFPDRFSGHQFPNYSSELNVNALLLGDSALYLCASSGGTGRVTEAFFGQGTRLTVV.

This clone was found a few times. The CDR3 protein is CASSHIDRGAKNIQYF. The CDR3 DNA is TGCGCCAGCAGCCACATAGACAGGGGTGCCAAAAACATTCAGTACTTC. The V call is TRBV4-1, the J call TRBJ2-4, with TRBD1 matching over 8 bases. The trim removed 3 bases at V and 1 base at J, leaving 5 bases unmatched. The length of the CDR3 is 16 residues. CDR1 MGHRA and CDR2 YSYEKL come from the germline V gene.